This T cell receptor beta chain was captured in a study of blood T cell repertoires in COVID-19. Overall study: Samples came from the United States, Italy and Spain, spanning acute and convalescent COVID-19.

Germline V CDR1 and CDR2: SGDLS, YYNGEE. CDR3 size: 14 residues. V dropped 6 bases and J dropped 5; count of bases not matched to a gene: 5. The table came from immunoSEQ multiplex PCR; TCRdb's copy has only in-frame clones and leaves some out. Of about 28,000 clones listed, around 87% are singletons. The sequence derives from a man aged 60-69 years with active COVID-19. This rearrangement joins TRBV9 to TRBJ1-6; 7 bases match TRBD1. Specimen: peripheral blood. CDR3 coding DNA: TGTGCCAGCACCTGGGGGACAGATAATTCACCCCTCCACTTT. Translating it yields CASTWGTDNSPLHF.